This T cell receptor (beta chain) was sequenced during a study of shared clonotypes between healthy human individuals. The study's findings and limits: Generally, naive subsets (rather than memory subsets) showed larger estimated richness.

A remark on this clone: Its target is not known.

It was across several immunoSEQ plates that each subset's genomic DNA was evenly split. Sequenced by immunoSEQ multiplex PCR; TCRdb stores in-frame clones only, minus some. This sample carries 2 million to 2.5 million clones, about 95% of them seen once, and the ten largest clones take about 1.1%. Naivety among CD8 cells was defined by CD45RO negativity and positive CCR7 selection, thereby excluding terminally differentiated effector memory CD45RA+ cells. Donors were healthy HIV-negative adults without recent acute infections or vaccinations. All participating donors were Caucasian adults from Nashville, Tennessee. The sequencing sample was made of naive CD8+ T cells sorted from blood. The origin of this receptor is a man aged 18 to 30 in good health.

CDR3 DNA: TGTGCCAGCAGCTCGACAGGGATCAGTGCAGATACGCAGTATTTT. Protein product: CASSSTGISADTQYF. The chain combines TRBV7-3 with TRBJ2-3; 7 positions agree with TRBD1. The CDR3 is 15 amino acids. Unmatched junction bases numbered 8, after V lost 4 bases and J lost 4 bases. Germline V lookup: CDR1 SGHTA, CDR2 FQGTGA.